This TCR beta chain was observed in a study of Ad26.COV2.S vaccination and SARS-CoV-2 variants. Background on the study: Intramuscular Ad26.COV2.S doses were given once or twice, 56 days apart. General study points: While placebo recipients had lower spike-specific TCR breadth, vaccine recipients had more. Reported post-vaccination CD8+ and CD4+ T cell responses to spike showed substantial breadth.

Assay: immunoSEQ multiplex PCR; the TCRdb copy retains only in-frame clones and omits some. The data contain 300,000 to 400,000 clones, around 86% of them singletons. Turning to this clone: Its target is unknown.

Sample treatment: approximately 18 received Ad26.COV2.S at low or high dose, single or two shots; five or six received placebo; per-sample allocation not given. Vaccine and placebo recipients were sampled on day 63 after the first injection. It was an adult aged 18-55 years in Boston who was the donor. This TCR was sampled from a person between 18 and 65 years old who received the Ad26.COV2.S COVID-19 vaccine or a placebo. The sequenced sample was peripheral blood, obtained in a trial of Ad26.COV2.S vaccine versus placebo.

The CDR3 here is CASSLGTMNTEAFF. The DNA of the CDR3 is TGTGCCAGCAGCTTAGGCACTATGAACACTGAAGCTTTCTTT. The chain employs TRBV13 and TRBJ1-1; no definite D call. Trimming removed 0 bases at V and 0 bases at J, with 5 bases between. This CDR3 spans 14 amino acids. Germline V lookup: CDR1 PRHDT, CDR2 FYEKMQ (reference sequence). Full variable domain (outside the CDR3, taken from reference TRBV13 and TRBJ1-1): AAGVIQSPRHLIKEKRETATLKCYPIPRHDTVYWYQQGPGQDPQFLISFYEKMQSDKGSIPDRFSAQQFSDYHSELNMSSLELGDSALYFCASSLGTMNTEAFFGQGTRLTVV.